The next 11 T cell receptor beta chains were all read from a single sample in a study of neurological immune-mediated disorders. TCRdb independently ran MiXCR on the 5' RACE reads; one entry per CDR3 protein. The sample includes fewer than 75,000 distinct CDR3 sequences, 4.5% to 5.5% of them seen just once. The sample comprised PBMCs. These receptors originate from a young man with multiple sclerosis.

This clonotype was observed many times. V and J are TRBV9 and TRBJ2-5; 9 bases agree with TRBD2. CDR3 length: 14 amino acids. J was trimmed by 3 bases and V by 0 bases; bases with no gene match: 0. Germline V gene data show CDR1 as SGDLS and CDR2 as YYNGEE. This chain's CDR3 is CASSVGLAEETQYF. CDR3 nucleotide sequence: TGTGCCAGCAGCGTAGGACTAGCGGAAGAGACCCAGTACTTC.

V gene TRBV5-1 combines with J gene TRBJ2-1; D possibly uses TRBD1 or TRBD2 (6 bases each). Germline V gene lookup returns CDR1 SGHRS and CDR2 YFSETQ. With 0 bases removed from V and 7 bases from J, the gap between germline ends came to 11 bases. The CDR3 totals 14 residues. The CDR3 region has the DNA TGCGCCAGCAGCTTGGCGGGGGCCGAAAATGAGCAGTTCTTC. Translation gives CASSLAGAENEQFF.

This clonotype was observed many times. V is TRBV20-1 and J is TRBJ2-4; 10 positions agree with TRBD1. CDR1 and CDR2 (germline): DFQATT, SNEGSKA (reference sequence). There are 15 residues in the CDR3. J gave up 8 bases and V 6 bases, and 13 bases lay outside the gene matches. This CDR3 reads CSALSGTGDGYIQYF. The CDR3 DNA reads TGCAGTGCCCTGTCCGGGACAGGGGACGGGTACATTCAGTACTTC.

This clonotype was counted ten times or more. V gene TRBV7-9 combines with J gene TRBJ1-2; D call uncertain. This CDR3 has 15 amino acids. CDR1 SEHNR and CDR2 FQNEAQ come from the germline V gene (reference sequence). Trimming cost V 6 bases and J 4 bases, with 18 bases left between them. The CDR3 nucleotides read TGTGCCAGCAGTAGTGGAATCCTCACCAGCTATGGCTACACCTTC. Residues: CASSSGILTSYGYTF.

This clonotype has at least ten counts. The V call is TRBV5-6, the J call TRBJ1-2, with D maybe TRBD1 (5 bases). V lost 2 bases, J lost 3 bases, and 11 bases lay in between. Germline CDR1 and CDR2: SGHDT and YYEEEE. The CDR3 is 14 residues long. DNA for the CDR3: TGTGCCAGCAGCTTAGGGACGTTGGACTATGGCTACACCTTC. Protein product: CASSLGTLDYGYTF.

The J gene is TRBJ1-1, the V gene TRBV5-6; no clear D gene. The V gene's germline CDR1 is SGHDT and CDR2 YYEEEE. The CDR3 spans 12 residues. Trimming left V 1 base short and J 6 bases short, with 7 bases between. CDR3 DNA: TGTGCCAGCAGCTTGACAGAATCTGAAGCTTTCTTT. Translating gives CASSLTESEAFF.

A few counts support this clonotype. The chain links TRBV12-3 or TRBV12-4 to TRBJ1-5; tentative D call: TRBD1 (6 bases). The length of the CDR3 is 17 residues. V shed 2 bases and J shed 2 bases, with 16 bases lying between them. CDR3 DNA: TGTGCCAGCAGTTTAAAGTGGCGGGGGCCTGGCAATCAGCCCCAGCATTTT. Protein product: CASSLKWRGPGNQPQHF.

This clonotype was found many times. V gene TRBV6-5 combines with J gene TRBJ1-1, with 12 bases identical to TRBD1. The CDR3 consists of 15 residues. Unmatched junction bases numbered 9, after V lost 8 bases and J lost 5 bases. Per germline, CDR1 MNHEY and CDR2 SVGAGI. The CDR3 spells CASRPTGQGATEAFF. As DNA, the CDR3 is TGTGCCAGCCGGCCGACGGGACAGGGGGCAACTGAAGCTTTCTTT.

This clonotype showed up many times. The V and J genes are TRBV29-1 and TRBJ2-5; TRBD1 might be the D (6 bases). Germline assignment: CDR1 SQVTM and CDR2 ANQGSEA. This CDR3 is 12 amino acids long. Trimming stripped 6 bases from V and 1 base from J, with 9 bases between. In DNA, the CDR3 is TGCAGCGTAGGCAGGGGCCAAGAGACCCAGTACTTC. This gives the protein CSVGRGQETQYF.

This clonotype was observed at least ten times. The V gene is TRBV5-1, the J gene TRBJ2-3, with D tentatively TRBD2 (7 bases). V lost 2 bases, J lost 6 bases, and 16 bases lay in between. Germline CDR1 reads SGHRS; CDR2 reads YFSETQ. CDR3 size: 15 residues. The CDR3 loop reads CASSFLRRGPDTQYF. CDR3 DNA sequence: TGCGCCAGCAGCTTTCTCCGGCGGGGGCCCGATACGCAGTATTTT.

This clonotype was detected a few times. The V and J genes are TRBV20-1 and TRBJ1-6; D remains ambiguous. CDR1 is DFQATT and CDR2 is SNEGSKA in the germline V gene (reference sequence). The CDR3 sequence is 14 residues long. The germline V and J ends were trimmed by 0 bases and 10 bases, with 13 bases remaining between them. As DNA, the CDR3 is TGCAGTGCTAGAGACGTACCGGGCGGCTCACCCCTCCACTTT. Protein sequence: CSARDVPGGSPLHF.